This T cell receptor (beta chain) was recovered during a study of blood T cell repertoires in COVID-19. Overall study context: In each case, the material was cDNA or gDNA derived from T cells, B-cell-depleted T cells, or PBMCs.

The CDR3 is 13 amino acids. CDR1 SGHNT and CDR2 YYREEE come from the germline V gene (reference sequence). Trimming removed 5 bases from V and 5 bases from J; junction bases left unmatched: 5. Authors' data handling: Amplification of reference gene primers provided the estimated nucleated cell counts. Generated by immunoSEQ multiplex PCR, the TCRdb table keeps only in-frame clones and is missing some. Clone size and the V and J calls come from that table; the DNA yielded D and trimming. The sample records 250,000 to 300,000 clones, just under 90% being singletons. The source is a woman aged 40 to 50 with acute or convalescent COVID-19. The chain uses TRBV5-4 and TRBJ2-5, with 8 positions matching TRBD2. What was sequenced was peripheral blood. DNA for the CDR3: TGTGCCAGCAGACGGGGGGGGCAGGAGACCCAGTACTTC. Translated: CASRRGGQETQYF.